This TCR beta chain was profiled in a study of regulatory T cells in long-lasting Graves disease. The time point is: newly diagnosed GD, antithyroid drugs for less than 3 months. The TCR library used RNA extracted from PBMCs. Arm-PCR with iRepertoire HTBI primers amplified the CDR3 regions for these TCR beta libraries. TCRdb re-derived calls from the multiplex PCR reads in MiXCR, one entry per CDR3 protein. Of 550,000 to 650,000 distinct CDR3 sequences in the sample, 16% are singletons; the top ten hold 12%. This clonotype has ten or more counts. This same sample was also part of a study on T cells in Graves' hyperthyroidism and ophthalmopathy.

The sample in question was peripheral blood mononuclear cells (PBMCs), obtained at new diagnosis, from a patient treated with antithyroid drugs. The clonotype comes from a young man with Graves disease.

The CDR3 sequence is CATSDLRPAGELFF. The CDR3 DNA sequence: TGTGCCACCAGTGATTTGAGGCCAGCCGGGGAGCTGTTTTTT. The J gene is TRBJ2-2, the V gene TRBV24-1, with D unresolved. CDR3 size: 14 residues. CDR1 is KGHDR and CDR2 is SFDVKD in the germline V gene. Between the trimmed V and J ends, which lost 0 bases and 6 bases, there was a span of 7 bases.